This passage covers 21 T cell receptor beta chains from one sample sequenced in a study of cytomegalovirus exposure and HLA in healthy donors. Use of 60 Vbeta and 13 Jbeta primers characterized the PCR. Sequencing used immunoSEQ multiplex PCR; TCRdb keeps in-frame clones, though not all of them. This sample has fewer than 150,000 clones, with 70% to 80% found just once. Sequencing used PBMCs. The receptors come from a man aged 45-65 years in good health and CMV-seronegative.

The genes are TRBV9 and TRBJ2-7, with D possibly TRBD2 on 6 matching bases. In germline, CDR1 is SGDLS, CDR2 YYNGEE. The CDR3 loop spans 11 amino acids. The V end lost 7 bases, the J end lost 3 bases, and 8 bases lay between the germline ends. CDR3 loop: CASGGFYEQYF. The CDR3 DNA sequence: TGTGCCAGCGGGGGGTTCTACGAGCAGTACTTC. The variable domain in full, with the rest retrieved from reference TRBV9 and TRBJ2-7, is DSGVTQTPKHLITATGQRVTLRCSPRSGDLSVYWYQQSLDQGLQFLIQYYNGEERAKGNILERFSAQQFPDLHSELNLSSLELGDSALYFCASGGFYEQYFGPGTRLTVT.

The gene calls are TRBV7-9 and TRBJ2-6, with 7 positions matching TRBD1. The CDR3 sequence is 17 residues long. The germline V gene has CDR1 SEHNR and CDR2 FQNEAQ (reference sequence). V lost 4 bases and J lost 0; bases outside the gene matches: 6. The CDR3, as DNA: TGTGCCAGCAGCTCAATCCGGACAGGCTCTGGGGCCAACGTCCTGACTTTC. Translated: CASSSIRTGSGANVLTF. Using reference TRBV7-9 and TRBJ2-6 for the parts outside the CDR3, the full variable domain is DTGVSQNPRHKITKRGQNVTFRCDPISEHNRLYWYRQTLGQGPEFLTYFQNEAQLEKSRLLSDRFSAERPKGSFSTLEIQRTEQGDSAMYLCASSSIRTGSGANVLTFGAGSRLTVL.

This chain joins TRBV29-1 and TRBJ1-4, with 8 nucleotides matching TRBD1. Per germline, CDR1 SQVTM and CDR2 ANQGSEA. This CDR3 spans 13 amino acids. V was clipped by 3 bases and J by 6 bases; unmatched bases: 3. The CDR3 is CSVEDRADEKLFF. The CDR3 DNA follows: TGCAGCGTTGAGGACAGGGCTGATGAAAAACTGTTTTTT.

The chain combines TRBV25-1 with TRBJ2-7; D is possibly TRBD2 (5 bases). Germline CDR1 MGHDK, CDR2 SYGVNS. This CDR3 has 14 residues. V dropped 8 bases and J dropped 2 bases, with 16 bases sitting between them. The CDR3 here is CASARGAGTYEQYF. The DNA for the CDR3 is TGTGCCAGCGCCCGTGGTGCGGGTACCTACGAGCAGTACTTC.

The J gene is TRBJ2-1, the V gene TRBV5-1, with D maybe TRBD1 (6 bases). V dropped 0 bases and J dropped 14 bases, with 18 bases sitting between them. Germline CDR1 reads SGHRS; CDR2 reads YFSETQ. This CDR3 is built from 14 residues. DNA of the CDR3: TGCGCCAGCAGCTTGGGCGATATCCAACAGGGCAAGTTCTTC. This encodes CASSLGDIQQGKFF.

The chain is built from TRBV19 and TRBJ1-3, with D tentatively TRBD1 (5 bases). V lost 3 bases and J 0 bases, leaving 6 bases between the germline ends. The CDR3 covers 14 residues. CDR1 and CDR2 (germline): LNHDA, SQIVND (reference sequence). The CDR3 sequence: CASSIDSSGNTIYF. CDR3 coding DNA: TGTGCCAGTAGTATCGACAGCTCTGGAAACACCATATATTTT.

This clone was seen a handful of times. The chain links TRBV6-5 to TRBJ1-2, with D unclear. Per germline, CDR1 MNHEY and CDR2 SVGAGI. Trimming removed 3 bases from V and 6 bases from J, with 11 bases in between. The CDR3 length is 13 residues. For the CDR3, the DNA is TGTGCCAGCAGTTATCGGTGGTCCGATGGCTACACCTTC. Encoded protein: CASSYRWSDGYTF.

J is TRBJ2-5 and V is TRBV7-3, with a weak D call TRBD2 (5 bases). The V end lost 5 bases, the J end lost 4 bases, and 11 bases lay between the germline ends. Germline lookup yields CDR1 SGHTA and CDR2 FQGTGA. The CDR3 loop spans 13 amino acids. The CDR3 DNA follows: TGTGCCAGCAGCCAGGACTGGGGAGAGACCCAGTACTTC. It yields the protein CASSQDWGETQYF.

The V call is TRBV7-5, the J call TRBJ2-3; the D segment call TRBD2 is taken from the table without a DNA check. TRBV7-5 counts as a pseudogene. CDR3 length: 17 residues. The chain's CDR3 is CARSLAPGGWGTDTQYF. Written as DNA, the CDR3 is TGTGCCAGAAGCTTAGCGCCCGGGGGGTGGGGCACAGATACGCAGTATTTT.

V gene TRBV12-5 combines with J gene TRBJ2-7; D might be TRBD2 (5 bases). V was clipped by 7 bases and J by 5 bases, with 18 bases between them. The CDR3 length is 14 residues. CDR1 is LGHNT and CDR2 is FRNRAP in the germline V gene. The CDR3 DNA is TGTGCTAGTGCCCCAGAGGGTGGTGGTCACGAGCAGTACTTC. Protein product: CASAPEGGGHEQYF.

The chain recombines TRBV9 with TRBJ2-2; 7 bases map to TRBD1. The junction had 2 bases not matched to a gene; V was cut back by 3 bases and J by 6 bases. The CDR3 is made up of 13 amino acids. Germline V CDR1 and CDR2: SGDLS, YYNGEE. The CDR3 protein is CASSARGPGELFF. CDR3 DNA sequence: TGTGCCAGCAGCGCGAGGGGGCCCGGGGAGCTGTTTTTT.

The rearrangement uses TRBV5-6 and TRBJ2-7, with 11 bases aligning to TRBD1. The CDR3 has 18 residues. After removal of 2 bases from V and 0 bases from J, the junction contained 10 bases not matched to a gene. Germline CDR1 is SGHDT and CDR2 is YYEEEE. This CDR3 is CASSFRGTGGTNSYEQYF. CDR3 DNA sequence: TGTGCCAGCAGCTTTCGGGGGACAGGGGGTACGAACTCCTACGAGCAGTACTTC.

The V call is TRBV5-1, the J call TRBJ2-7, with unresolved D. Trimming stripped 4 bases from V and 2 bases from J, with 10 bases between. Germline assignment: CDR1 SGHRS and CDR2 YFSETQ. There are 13 residues in the CDR3. The CDR3 bases are TGCGCCAGCAGCCCAACAGTGACCTACGAGCAGTACTTC. Translated, it gives CASSPTVTYEQYF.

This rearrangement joins TRBV27 to TRBJ1-2; 8 bases align to TRBD1. Germline-derived CDR1 and CDR2 are MNHEY and SMNVEV (reference sequence). The CDR3 length is 15 residues. Trimming removed 2 bases from V and 6 bases from J; junction bases left unmatched: 8. The CDR3 region has the DNA TGTGCCAGCAGTTTACGACAGGGGAAGGCTGATGGCTACACCTTC. It encodes CASSLRQGKADGYTF.

DNA of the CDR3: TGTGCCAGCAGCTTAGCGGGAGGAGGCAAAGATACGCAGTATTTT. This sequence encodes CASSLAGGGKDTQYF. The J gene is TRBJ2-3, the V gene TRBV6-4; 10 bases are shared with TRBD2. The CDR3 runs to 15 residues. Germline CDR1 reads MRHNA; CDR2 reads SNTAGT. Germline trimming cut 6 bases from V and 5 bases from J; bases unmatched to any gene: 8.

The rearrangement uses TRBV7-9 and TRBJ1-1, with D perhaps matching TRBD1 (6 bases). Trimming took 5 bases from V and 6 from J, leaving 13 bases between them. This CDR3 region has 13 residues. Germline CDR1 reads SEHNR; CDR2 reads FQNEAQ (reference sequence). The CDR3 reads CASSPGEFAEAFF. The CDR3 bases are TGTGCCAGCAGCCCAGGGGAATTTGCTGAAGCTTTCTTT.

The rearrangement joins TRBV19 to TRBJ1-5, with TRBD1 identical over 7 bases. V lost 6 bases, J lost 0 bases, and 5 bases stayed unmatched. Germline V gives CDR1 LNHDA, CDR2 SQIVND (reference sequence). The CDR3 runs to 15 residues. Here the CDR3 DNA reads TGTGCCAGTAGGCGGACAGGAGATAGCAATCAGCCCCAGCATTTT. Translated, it gives CASRRTGDSNQPQHF.

This clone has only one observation. The rearrangement joins TRBV18 to TRBJ2-7; a weak D match, TRBD1 (5 bases). The length of the CDR3 is 13 residues. CDR1 is KGHSH, CDR2 LQKENI, per germline. The V gene lost 5 bases and the J gene lost 4 bases, with 12 bases spanning the gap. This CDR3 is CASSSSGPYEQYF. CDR3 bases: TGTGCCAGCTCATCTTCAGGGCCGTACGAGCAGTACTTC.

In the case of this clone: In the same sample, other DNA sequences code for this CDR3. The gene calls are TRBV25-1 and TRBJ2-3; 10 bases are shared with TRBD2. The CDR3 totals 17 residues. Germline CDR1 and CDR2: MGHDK and SYGVNS. V lost 4 bases and J lost 4; bases outside the gene matches: 11. CDR3 sequence (DNA): TGTGCCAGCAGTGCGGGGCTAGCGGGAGTGGGGGCAGATACGCAGTATTTT. Protein product: CASSAGLAGVGADTQYF.

The V gene is TRBV6-6, the J gene TRBJ1-6; D remains unclear. V was clipped by 0 bases and J by 9 bases, with 9 bases between them. Germline loops: CDR1 MNHNY, CDR2 SVGAGI (reference sequence). The CDR3 is made up of 14 amino acids. CDR3 region: CASSYSRTSSPLHF. Written as DNA, the CDR3 is TGTGCCAGCAGTTACTCGAGGACTTCTTCACCCCTCCACTTT.

This chain joins TRBV5-4 and TRBJ1-4; D is ambiguous. The germline gives CDR1 SGHNT, CDR2 YYREEE (reference sequence). The ends were cut back, 4 bases at V and 2 bases at J, with 21 bases in the middle. This CDR3 region has 18 residues. The CDR3 DNA follows: TGTGCCAGCAGCCCCACTCCCCTAGGTGCGATGACTAATGAAAAACTGTTTTTT. It specifies CASSPTPLGAMTNEKLFF.